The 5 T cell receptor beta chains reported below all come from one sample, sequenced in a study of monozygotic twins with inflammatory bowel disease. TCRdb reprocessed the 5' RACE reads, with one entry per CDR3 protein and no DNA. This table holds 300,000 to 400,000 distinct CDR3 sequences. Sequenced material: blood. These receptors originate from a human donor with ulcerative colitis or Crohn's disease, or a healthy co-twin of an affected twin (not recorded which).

The CDR3 protein is CAWSPLSFAGAHTDTQYF. J is TRBJ2-3 and V is TRBV30; as DNA is missing, the TRBD2 call by TCRdb cannot be tested. The CDR3 covers 18 residues. The germline gives CDR1 GTSNPN, CDR2 SVGIG (reference sequence). The full variable domain, rest sourced from reference TRBV30 and TRBJ2-3, is SQTIHQWPATLVQPVGSPLSLECTVEGTSNPNLYWYRQAAGRGLQLLFYSVGIGQISSEVPQNLSASRPQDRQFILSSKKLLLSDSGFYLCAWSPLSFAGAHTDTQYFGPGTRLTVL.

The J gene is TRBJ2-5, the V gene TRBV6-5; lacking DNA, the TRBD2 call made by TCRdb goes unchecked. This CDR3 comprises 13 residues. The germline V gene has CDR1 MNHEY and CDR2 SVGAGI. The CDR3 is CASRASGEQTQYF.

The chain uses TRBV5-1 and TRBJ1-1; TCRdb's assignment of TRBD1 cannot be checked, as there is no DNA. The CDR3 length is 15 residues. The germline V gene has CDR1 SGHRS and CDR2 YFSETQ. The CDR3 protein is CASSTSTGVNTEAFF. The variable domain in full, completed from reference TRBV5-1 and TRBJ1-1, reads KAGVTQTPRYLIKTRGQQVTLSCSPISGHRSVSWYQQTPGQGLQFLFEYFSETQRNKGNFPGRFSGRQFSNSRSEMNVSTLELGDSALYLCASSTSTGVNTEAFFGQGTRLTVV.

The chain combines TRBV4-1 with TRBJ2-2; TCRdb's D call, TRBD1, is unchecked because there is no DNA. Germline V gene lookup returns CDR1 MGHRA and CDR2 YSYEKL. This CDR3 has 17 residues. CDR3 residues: CASRYQPAGVHPGELFF.

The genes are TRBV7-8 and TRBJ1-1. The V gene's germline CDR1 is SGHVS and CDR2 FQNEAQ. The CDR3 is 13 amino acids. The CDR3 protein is CASALQSTRVAFF.